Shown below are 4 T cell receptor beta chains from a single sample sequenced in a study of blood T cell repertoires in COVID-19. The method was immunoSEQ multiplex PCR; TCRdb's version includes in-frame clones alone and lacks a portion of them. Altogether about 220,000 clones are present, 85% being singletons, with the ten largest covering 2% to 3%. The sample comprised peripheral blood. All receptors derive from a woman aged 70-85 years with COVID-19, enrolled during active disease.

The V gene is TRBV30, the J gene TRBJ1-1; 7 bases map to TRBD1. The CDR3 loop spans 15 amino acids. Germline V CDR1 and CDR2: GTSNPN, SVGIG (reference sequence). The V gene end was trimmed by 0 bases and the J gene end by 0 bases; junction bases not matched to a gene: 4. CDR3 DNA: TGTGCCTGGAGTGTCCAGGGGGTTTTGAACACTGAAGCTTTCTTT. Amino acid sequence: CAWSVQGVLNTEAFF.

CDR3 DNA: TGTGCCAGCAGCTTCGATAGCCCCCTCATCCCCACCGGGGAGCTGTTTTTT. Translating gives CASSFDSPLIPTGELFF. The rearrangement uses TRBV5-6 and TRBJ2-2; D is ambiguous. V was shortened by 2 bases and J by 4 bases, with 18 bases between the two germline ends. Germline CDR1 SGHDT, CDR2 YYEEEE. CDR3 size: 17 residues.

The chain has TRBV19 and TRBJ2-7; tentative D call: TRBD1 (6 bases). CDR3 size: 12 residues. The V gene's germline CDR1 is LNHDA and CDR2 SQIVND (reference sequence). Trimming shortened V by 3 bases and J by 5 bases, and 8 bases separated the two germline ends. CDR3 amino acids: CASSIGQNEQYF. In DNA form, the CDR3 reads TGTGCCAGTAGTATCGGACAGAACGAGCAGTACTTC.

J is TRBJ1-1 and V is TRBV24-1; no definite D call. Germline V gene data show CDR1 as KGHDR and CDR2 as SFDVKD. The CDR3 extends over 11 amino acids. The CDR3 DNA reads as TGTGGGCGCTTCCTAGTGACTGAAGCTTTCTTT. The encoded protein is CGRFLVTEAFF.